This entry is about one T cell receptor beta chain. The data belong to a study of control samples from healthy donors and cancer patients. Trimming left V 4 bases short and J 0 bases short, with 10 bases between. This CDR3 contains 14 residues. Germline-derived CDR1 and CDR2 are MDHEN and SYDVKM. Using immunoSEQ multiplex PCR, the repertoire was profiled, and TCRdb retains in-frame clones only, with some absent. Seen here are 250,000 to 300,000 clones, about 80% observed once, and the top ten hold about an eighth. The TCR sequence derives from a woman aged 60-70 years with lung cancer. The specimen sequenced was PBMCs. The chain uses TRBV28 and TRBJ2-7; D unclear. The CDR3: CASSWAYNSYEQYF. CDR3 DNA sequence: TGTGCCAGCAGTTGGGCCTACAACTCCTACGAGCAGTACTTC.